This T cell receptor (beta chain) was obtained from a study of T cell responses to AZD1222 COVID-19 vaccine. Study outcomes and limitations: CD4 TCRs associated with vaccination spanned spike, dominating at 160-218 and 743-854. Donors, mostly white British, included more females; clonal diversity was possibly underestimated. Repertoires were obtained solely post-peak T cell response.

Comment on this clone: The antigen remains unidentified.

Some clones are missing from TCRdb's copy, which holds only in-frame ones; the method was immunoSEQ multiplex PCR. The sample records more than 150,000 clones, roughly 91% being singletons. The sequence derives from an adult who received the AZD1222 COVID-19 vaccine. Source: peripheral blood, taken 28 days after the second AZD1222 dose.

Here the CDR3 reads CASSLTLGQNQETQYF. The CDR3 coding sequence is TGCGCCAGCAGCCTAACCCTGGGGCAGAACCAAGAGACCCAGTACTTC. The V gene is TRBV5-1, the J gene TRBJ2-5; D perhaps matches TRBD1 (5 bases). Trimming pared 4 bases from V and 0 bases from J, leaving 16 bases between. This CDR3 is built from 16 residues. Germline lookup yields CDR1 SGHRS and CDR2 YFSETQ.